The 31 T cell receptor beta chains below were found in one sample sequenced in a study of shared clonotypes between healthy human individuals. Sequencing used immunoSEQ multiplex PCR; TCRdb keeps in-frame clones, though not all of them. The top ten clones hold roughly 1.4% of a sample with roughly 1,100,000 clones, about three quarters of them seen once. The specimen sequenced was memory CD4+ T cells sorted from blood. As to subset: CD45RA-negative fraction. Receptors originate from a man between 18 and 29 years old in good health.

This clone was seen only a few times. This chain uses TRBV27 with TRBJ1-5; D not resolved. V lost 2 bases to trimming and J lost 6 bases, with 26 bases between them. This CDR3 comprises 19 residues. Germline V CDR1 and CDR2: MNHEY, SMNVEV (reference sequence). CDR3 coding DNA: TGTGCCAGCAGTTTAACCCGGGGTCCCCTCGGCCACACAAGTCAGCCCCAGCATTTT. This gives the protein CASSLTRGPLGHTSQPQHF.

This clone has at least ten counts. CDR3 nucleotides: TGTGCCAGCAGCGGAGTCTTTGGCACCGGGGAGCTGTTTTTT. Residues: CASSGVFGTGELFF. The chain couples TRBV9 to TRBJ2-2; no clear D gene. Germline CDR1 and CDR2: SGDLS and YYNGEE. V lost 3 bases, J lost 4 bases, and 10 bases lay in between. The CDR3 sequence is 14 residues long.

This rearrangement joins TRBV14 to TRBJ1-2, with 8 bases lining up with TRBD1. The junction had 6 bases not matched to a gene; V was cut back by 5 bases and J by 4 bases. The CDR3 extends over 14 amino acids. The germline CDR1 and CDR2 sequences are SGHDN and FVKESK. The CDR3 region is CASSWTGRGYGYTF. The CDR3 coding sequence is TGTGCCAGCAGCTGGACAGGGCGGGGCTATGGCTACACCTTC.

This clone showed up just a few times. The chain links TRBV6-1 to TRBJ1-2; possibly TRBD1 for D (6 bases). V lost 5 bases, J lost 7 bases, and 17 bases lay in between. Germline lookup yields CDR1 MNHNS and CDR2 SASEGT. This CDR3 is built from 14 residues. As DNA, the CDR3 is TGTGCCAGCAGTTCCGACGGGGGCAGGGGTGGCTACACCTTC. Translation gives CASSSDGGRGGYTF.

The rearrangement joins TRBV5-1 to TRBJ1-2; no definite D call. The CDR3 covers 11 residues. The germline gives CDR1 SGHRS, CDR2 YFSETQ. Trimming removed 10 bases at V and 1 base at J, with 8 bases between. CDR3 nucleotides: TGCGCCTCGGGGAATAACTATGGCTACACCTTC. Protein: CASGNNYGYTF.

This chain connects TRBV10-2 to TRBJ1-5; no clear D gene. This CDR3 spans 14 amino acids. CDR1 WSHSY and CDR2 SAAADI come from the germline V gene. Trimming removed 3 bases from V and 7 bases from J, with 13 bases in between. CDR3 in amino acids: CASSDWGGGQPQHF. The CDR3 nucleotides are TGCGCCAGCAGTGATTGGGGAGGAGGGCAGCCCCAGCATTTT.

The chain has TRBV10-3 and TRBJ2-3, with D unclear. The V and J ends lost 0 bases and 5 bases respectively, with 6 bases between them. Germline V gene lookup returns CDR1 ENHRY and CDR2 SYGVKD. The CDR3 is made up of 13 amino acids. CDR3 sequence (DNA): TGTGCCATCAGTGAGTCGCCCCTAGATACGCAGTATTTT. It codes for CAISESPLDTQYF.

The chain links TRBV5-6 to TRBJ2-6; tentatively, D is TRBD1 (5 bases). Trimming took 3 bases from V and 0 from J, leaving 16 bases between them. Germline CDR1 reads SGHDT; CDR2 reads YYEEEE. The CDR3 has 18 amino acids. The CDR3 region has the DNA TGTGCCAGCAGCTACAGACAGCTCCGATACTCTGGGGCCAACGTCCTGACTTTC. Amino acid sequence: CASSYRQLRYSGANVLTF.

The V gene is TRBV27, the J gene TRBJ1-5, with 10 bases matching TRBD1. This CDR3 is 17 amino acids long. The V and J ends lost 2 bases and 0 bases, in that order; junction bases with no gene match: 4. Per germline, CDR1 MNHEY and CDR2 SMNVEV (reference sequence). This CDR3 is CASSLRGQGYSNQPQHF. DNA for the CDR3: TGTGCCAGCAGTTTAAGGGGACAGGGGTATAGCAATCAGCCCCAGCATTTT.

The sample holds one count of this clone. Distinct nucleotide sequences in the sample also encode this CDR3. The V call is TRBV7-2, the J call TRBJ2-5; D might be TRBD2 (6 bases). Between the trimmed V and J ends, which lost 1 base and 1 base, there was a span of 10 bases. Germline V lookup: CDR1 SGHTA, CDR2 FQGNSA. The CDR3 covers 15 residues. The CDR3, as DNA: TGTGCCAGCAGCTTAGTGGGGGGAGCCCAAGAGACCCAGTACTTC. As protein: CASSLVGGAQETQYF.

This rearrangement joins TRBV5-5 to TRBJ2-6, with D hard to call. The germline V gene encodes CDR1 SGHKS and CDR2 YYEKEE (reference sequence). The V and J ends lost 0 bases and 1 base respectively, with 8 bases between them. The CDR3 extends over 16 amino acids. CDR3 region: CASSLDLGSGANVLTF. CDR3 sequence (DNA): TGTGCCAGCAGCTTGGATCTGGGGTCTGGGGCCAACGTCCTGACTTTC.

This chain uses TRBV4-1 with TRBJ2-4, with 12 nucleotides matching TRBD2. The J segment lost 8 bases and the V segment lost 0 bases, leaving 8 bases of the junction unmatched. Germline V gene data show CDR1 as MGHRA and CDR2 as YSYEKL. CDR3 length: 17 residues. The CDR3 DNA follows: TGCGCCAGCAGCCAAGATTTGGGACTAGCGGGTACCCACATTCAGTACTTC. Translated, it gives CASSQDLGLAGTHIQYF.

The chain links TRBV5-1 to TRBJ1-1, with D unclear. This CDR3 has 14 residues. The V end was cut by 0 bases, the J end by 1 base, with 7 bases between. Germline CDR1 reads SGHRS; CDR2 reads YFSETQ. The CDR3 is CASSLDTTNTEAFF. The CDR3 bases are TGCGCCAGCAGCTTGGACACGACGAACACTGAAGCTTTCTTT.

V is TRBV5-5 and J is TRBJ1-5; 9 nucleotides agree with TRBD1. The CDR3 runs 15 residues. V lost 0 bases and J lost 6; bases outside the gene matches: 4. Looked up from germline, CDR1 is SGHKS and CDR2 is YYEKEE (reference sequence). CDR3 in DNA: TGTGCCAGCAGCTTGGGGGACAGGGTGGGTCAGCCCCAGCATTTT. Amino acids: CASSLGDRVGQPQHF. The full variable domain, with the rest looked up from reference TRBV5-5 and TRBJ1-5, is DAGVTQSPTHLIKTRGQQVTLRCSPISGHKSVSWYQQVLGQGPQFIFQYYEKEERGRGNFPDRFSARQFPNYSSELNVNALLLGDSALYLCASSLGDRVGQPQHFGDGTRLSIL.

The rearrangement uses TRBV5-1 and TRBJ1-1, with 9 bases matching TRBD1. The germline CDR1 and CDR2 sequences are SGHRS and YFSETQ. The CDR3 runs to 15 residues. Unmatched junction bases numbered 0, after V lost 0 bases and J lost 0 bases. The CDR3 region is CASSLGTGVNTEAFF. In nucleotides, the CDR3 is TGCGCCAGCAGCTTGGGGACAGGGGTGAACACTGAAGCTTTCTTT.

The gene calls are TRBV19 and TRBJ2-7; 7 bases line up with TRBD1. Germline assignment: CDR1 LNHDA and CDR2 SQIVND (reference sequence). With V trimmed by 4 bases and J by 6 bases, 9 bases remained unmatched. This CDR3 contains 14 residues. The chain's CDR3 is CASSTQTGVGEQYF. CDR3 nucleotide sequence: TGTGCCAGTAGTACCCAAACAGGGGTGGGCGAGCAGTACTTC.

In this sample, this clone turned up once. This sequence joins TRBV9 and TRBJ1-3; D not certain. There are 15 residues in the CDR3. Trimming left V 8 bases short and J 2 bases short, with 17 bases between. Germline V gene sequence: CDR1 SGDLS, CDR2 YYNGEE. CDR3 nucleotides: TGTGCCAGTTCCATACAAGGGCTAGCTGGAAACACCATATATTTT. The encoded protein is CASSIQGLAGNTIYF.

The V gene is TRBV27, the J gene TRBJ2-2; tentatively, D is TRBD2 (5 bases). Trimming stripped 7 bases from V and 8 bases from J, with 20 bases between. This CDR3 has 15 residues. CDR1 MNHEY and CDR2 SMNVEV come from the germline V gene (reference sequence). CDR3 amino acids: CASKPAGPSNGELFF. The CDR3 DNA reads as TGTGCCAGCAAGCCGGCCGGGCCTAGCAATGGGGAGCTGTTTTTT.

The table lists this clone with many counts. The chain couples TRBV19 to TRBJ1-6; a weak D match, TRBD1 (6 bases). The CDR3 covers 15 residues. V gave up 6 bases and J gave up 6 bases, with 15 bases separating them. CDR1 and CDR2 from the germline V gene are LNHDA and SQIVND (reference sequence). Written as DNA, the CDR3 is TGTGCCAGTAGGGAGGCAACAGGGATTAATTCACCCCTCCACTTT. Its translation is CASREATGINSPLHF.

This clone was counted once. The identical CDR3 is also encoded by other nucleotide sequences in the sample. The chain links TRBV18 to TRBJ2-1; the D is unclear. V gave up 1 base and J gave up 8 bases, with 6 bases separating them. CDR3 length equals 12 residues. The germline gives CDR1 KGHSH, CDR2 LQKENI. The CDR3 DNA sequence: TGTGCCAGCTCACCACTAGCCGATGAGCAGTTCTTC. Translated, it gives CASSPLADEQFF. The full variable domain, in which reference TRBV18 and TRBJ2-1 provide the parts outside the CDR3, is NAGVMQNPRHLVRRRGQEARLRCSPMKGHSHVYWYRQLPEEGLKFMVYLQKENIIDESGMPKERFSAEFPKEGPSILRIQQVVRGDSAAYFCASSPLADEQFFGPGTRLTVL.

J is TRBJ1-6 and V is TRBV6-5; maybe TRBD1 (5 bases). Trimming removed 6 bases from V and 0 bases from J, with 9 bases in between. The CDR3 sequence is 15 residues long. Germline V gene sequence: CDR1 MNHEY, CDR2 SVGAGI. For the CDR3, the DNA is TGTGCCAGCAGGGGGGTGAGCTCCTATAATTCACCCCTCCACTTT. Amino acids: CASRGVSSYNSPLHF.

J is TRBJ2-5 and V is TRBV19; 10 bases agree with TRBD2. CDR3 length: 17 residues. Germline assignment: CDR1 LNHDA and CDR2 SQIVND (reference sequence). The V and J ends lost 2 bases and 4 bases, in that order; junction bases with no gene match: 10. The CDR3 reads CASSITPASGRGETQYF. The CDR3, as DNA: TGTGCCAGTAGTATAACTCCGGCTAGCGGGAGAGGAGAGACCCAGTACTTC.

This clone has ten or more counts. V usage is TRBV5-1 and J usage is TRBJ2-7; 9 bases are a match to TRBD1. Trimming removed 3 bases from V and 3 bases from J; junction bases left unmatched: 4. Germline V lookup: CDR1 SGHRS, CDR2 YFSETQ. The CDR3 runs to 14 residues. The CDR3 DNA follows: TGCGCCAGCAGCTGGGAGGGACAGGGCTACGAGCAGTACTTC. It specifies CASSWEGQGYEQYF. Full variable domain (missing parts from reference TRBV5-1 and TRBJ2-7): KAGVTQTPRYLIKTRGQQVTLSCSPISGHRSVSWYQQTPGQGLQFLFEYFSETQRNKGNFPGRFSGRQFSNSRSEMNVSTLELGDSALYLCASSWEGQGYEQYFGPGTRLTVT.

This clone has only a few counts. This chain connects TRBV7-9 to TRBJ2-3, with 8 bases identical to TRBD1. There are 15 residues in the CDR3. The germline CDR1 and CDR2 sequences are SEHNR and FQNEAQ (reference sequence). With 3 bases clipped from V and 7 bases from J, the junction kept 9 bases outside the gene matches. Here the CDR3 reads CASSFGQGDSNTQYF. The CDR3 DNA reads TGTGCCAGCAGCTTCGGACAGGGAGATTCGAATACGCAGTATTTT.

The CDR3 loop reads CASSSSSQGVNTEAFF. As DNA, the CDR3 is TGTGCCAGCAGCTCGAGTTCACAGGGGGTGAACACTGAAGCTTTCTTT. V is TRBV7-8 and J is TRBJ1-1; TRBD1 agrees at 8 bases. The J segment lost 0 bases and the V segment lost 4 bases, leaving 7 bases of the junction unmatched. The CDR3 consists of 16 residues. Looked up from germline, CDR1 is SGHVS and CDR2 is FQNEAQ.

The V and J genes are TRBV6-1 and TRBJ1-1, with D unclear. The CDR3 runs to 11 residues. Germline lookup yields CDR1 MNHNS and CDR2 SASEGT. V was shortened by 1 base and J by 6 bases, with 3 bases between the two germline ends. The CDR3 nucleotides are TGTGCCAGCAGTGAAGAGTCTGAAGCTTTCTTT. Protein product: CASSEESEAFF.

The CDR3 protein is CASSVGRIRRGGPQETQYF. For the CDR3, the DNA is TGTGCCAGCAGCGTAGGAAGGATTCGGCGGGGGGGCCCTCAAGAGACCCAGTACTTC. This rearrangement joins TRBV9 to TRBJ2-5, with 9 nucleotides matching TRBD2. The V and J ends lost 0 bases and 2 bases, in that order; junction bases with no gene match: 14. Germline CDR1 reads SGDLS; CDR2 reads YYNGEE. This CDR3 spans 19 amino acids.

This chain joins TRBV10-3 and TRBJ2-7; D call uncertain. The V end was cut by 3 bases, the J end by 3 bases, with 12 bases between. CDR3 length: 14 residues. In germline, CDR1 is ENHRY, CDR2 SYGVKD. In nucleotides, the CDR3 is TGTGCCATCAGTGATGTCGGAGACCGCTACGAGCAGTACTTC. Translating gives CAISDVGDRYEQYF.

The chain is built from TRBV2 and TRBJ1-2; the D gene is possibly TRBD1 (6 bases). Trimming cost V 5 bases and J 8 bases, with 12 bases left between them. This CDR3 is built from 12 residues. Germline values: CDR1 SNHLY, CDR2 FYNNEI. CDR3 sequence: CASSLHDRGYTF. The CDR3 DNA sequence: TGTGCCAGCAGTCTGCACGACAGGGGCTACACCTTC.

The chain's CDR3 is CASSRDGNQPQHF. In DNA form, the CDR3 reads TGTGCCAGCAGCCGGGACGGAAATCAGCCCCAGCATTTT. This chain joins TRBV11-1 and TRBJ1-5; perhaps TRBD1 as D (5 bases). Between the trimmed V and J ends, which lost 5 bases and 4 bases, there was a span of 9 bases. CDR1 is SGHAT, CDR2 FQDESV, per germline (reference sequence). This CDR3 is built from 13 residues.

This chain uses TRBV7-2 with TRBJ1-3; possible D gene TRBD1, 6 bases. V was pared by 3 bases and J by 1 base, with 10 bases between. The CDR3 is made up of 15 amino acids. Germline CDR1 is SGHTA and CDR2 is FQGNSA. The CDR3 protein is CASSFPDRSGNTIYF. In DNA, the CDR3 is TGTGCCAGCAGCTTCCCGGACAGATCTGGAAACACCATATATTTT.